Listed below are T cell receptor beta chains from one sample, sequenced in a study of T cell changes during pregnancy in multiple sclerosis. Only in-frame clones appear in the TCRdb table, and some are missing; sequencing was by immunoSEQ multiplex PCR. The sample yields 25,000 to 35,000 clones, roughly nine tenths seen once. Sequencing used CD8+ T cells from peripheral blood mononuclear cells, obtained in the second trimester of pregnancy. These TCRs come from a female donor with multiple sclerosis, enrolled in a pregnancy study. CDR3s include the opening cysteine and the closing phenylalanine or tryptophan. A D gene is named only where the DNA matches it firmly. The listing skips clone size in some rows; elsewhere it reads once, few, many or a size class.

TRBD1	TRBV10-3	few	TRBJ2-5	CATQPSGGQGQETQYF
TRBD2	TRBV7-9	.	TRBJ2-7	CASSGDLAGDFYEQYF
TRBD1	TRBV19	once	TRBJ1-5	CASSPRPGTGGNQPQHF
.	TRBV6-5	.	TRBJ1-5	CASRPYSNQPQHF
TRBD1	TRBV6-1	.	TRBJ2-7	CASSEDVTGGYEQYF
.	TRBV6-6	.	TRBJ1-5	CASTAGEYSNQPQHF
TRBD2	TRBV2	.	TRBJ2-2	CASNRTSGRKNTGELFF
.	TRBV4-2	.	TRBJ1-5	CASSQGPSSPNQPQHF
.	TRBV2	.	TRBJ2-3	CANPLRFSTDTQYF
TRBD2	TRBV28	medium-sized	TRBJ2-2	CASSLGTTHTGELFF